The 29 T cell receptor beta chains below all came from one sample that was sequenced in a study of T cells in Graves' hyperthyroidism and ophthalmopathy. The source material, RNA transcripts, was used to amplify TCR beta CDR3 regions. When the TCR CDR3 underwent first-round RT-PCR, the HTBI primer set was used. TCRdb re-derived calls from the multiplex PCR reads in MiXCR, one entry per CDR3 protein. This table holds some 250,000 distinct CDR3 sequences, over 12% found once. Specimen: blood. All receptors come from a woman between 50 and 59 years old with Graves' hyperthyroidism that later progressed to Graves' ophthalmopathy.

This clonotype was recorded many times. The chain uses TRBV18 and TRBJ1-3; possible D gene TRBD1, 5 bases. Germline loops: CDR1 KGHSH, CDR2 LQKENI. V gave up 2 bases and J gave up 1 base, with 6 bases separating them. The CDR3 contains 14 residues. In nucleotides, the CDR3 is TGTGCCAGCTCACCAGCAGGGTCTGGAAACACCATATATTTT. It is translated as CASSPAGSGNTIYF.

This clonotype was seen at least ten times. V and J are TRBV28 and TRBJ2-1, with 9 bases that match TRBD1. The CDR3 totals 14 residues. The germline V gene encodes CDR1 MDHEN and CDR2 SYDVKM. With 7 bases clipped from V and 8 bases from J, the junction kept 9 bases outside the gene matches. CDR3 nucleotides: TGTGCCAGCACTTTGGACAGGGGTGGCGATGAGCAGTTCTTC. This encodes CASTLDRGGDEQFF.

This clonotype was seen more than once but under ten times. One end of the junction fails to match germline, which may point to a read error. This sequence joins TRBV5-5 and TRBJ1-5; D perhaps matches TRBD1 (5 bases). From germline, CDR1 is SGHKS and CDR2 YYEKEE (reference sequence). This CDR3 is 13 amino acids long. The CDR3 DNA follows: TGTGCCAGCGGCTTGGGGCCCGATCAGCCCCAGCATTTT. Its translation is CASGLGPDQPQHF.

This clonotype was counted many times. J is TRBJ2-3 and V is TRBV11-2; D is unresolved. Per the germline V gene, CDR1 is SGHAT and CDR2 is FQNNGV. Trimming removed 1 base from V and 5 bases from J, with 16 bases in between. The CDR3 is 16 amino acids. The CDR3 is CASSLVPQLQIDTQYF. The CDR3, as DNA: TGTGCCAGCAGCTTAGTCCCCCAGCTCCAGATAGATACGCAGTATTTT.

This clonotype has a count of ten or more. The V gene is TRBV2, the J gene TRBJ2-7; 13 nucleotides line up with TRBD2. Germline V gives CDR1 SNHLY, CDR2 FYNNEI. This CDR3 is 15 amino acids long. Germline trimming cut 6 bases from V and 3 bases from J; bases unmatched to any gene: 5. DNA of the CDR3: TGTGCCAGCAGGCCGGGACTAGCGGGAAGCTACGAGCAGTACTTC. Translation gives CASRPGLAGSYEQYF.

This clonotype occurred many times. The V gene is TRBV11-3, the J gene TRBJ2-1; no clear D gene. This CDR3 comprises 14 residues. The germline V gene has CDR1 SGHNT and CDR2 YENEEA. V was shortened by 0 bases and J by 5 bases, with 8 bases between the two germline ends. CDR3 sequence: CASSLDPSDNEQFF. DNA of the CDR3: TGTGCCAGCAGCTTAGATCCTTCGGACAATGAGCAGTTCTTC.

V usage is TRBV20-1 and J usage is TRBJ1-6; 7 positions match TRBD1. Germline V gene sequence: CDR1 DFQATT, CDR2 SNEGSKA (reference sequence). Trimming removed 8 bases from V and 7 bases from J; junction bases left unmatched: 14. The CDR3 covers 15 residues. The CDR3 reads CSCYTGTATNSPLHF. DNA of the CDR3: TGCAGTTGTTACACCGGGACAGCGACAAATTCACCCCTCCACTTT.

This clonotype turned up a few times. The chain employs TRBV7-9 and TRBJ2-7, with a tentative D call TRBD2 (5 bases). Looked up from germline, CDR1 is SEHNR and CDR2 is FQNEAQ (reference sequence). The CDR3 consists of 12 residues. Between the trimmed V and J ends, which lost 11 bases and 1 base, there was a span of 12 bases. The CDR3 reads CAAGDGSYEQYF. CDR3 sequence (DNA): TGTGCCGCGGGTGACGGGTCCTACGAGCAGTACTTC.

In this sample, this clonotype turned up many times. The chain uses TRBV28 and TRBJ1-5, with D possibly matching TRBD1 (6 bases). There are 15 residues in the CDR3. V was clipped by 3 bases and J by 7 bases, with 16 bases between them. CDR1 is MDHEN, CDR2 SYDVKM, per germline. CDR3 DNA: TGTGCCAGCAGTTTTAAATTCAGGGGAATACAGCCCCAGCATTTT. It translates to CASSFKFRGIQPQHF. The complete variable domain, with remaining parts taken from reference TRBV28 and TRBJ1-5, reads DVKVTQSSRYLVKRTGEKVFLECVQDMDHENMFWYRQDPGLGLRLIYFSYDVKMKEKGDIPEGYSVSREKKERFSLILESASTNQTSMYLCASSFKFRGIQPQHFGDGTRLSIL.

Here the CDR3 reads CASSLNGMTGELFF. The CDR3, as DNA: TGTGCCAGCAGCTTAAACGGGATGACCGGGGAGCTGTTTTTT. The chain employs TRBV7-3 and TRBJ2-2; possible D gene TRBD2, 5 bases. The germline gives CDR1 SGHTA, CDR2 FQGTGA. The CDR3 totals 14 residues. The V and J ends lost 1 base and 5 bases respectively, with 8 bases between them.

This clonotype was observed a few times. A much larger clone sits a single nucleotide away, making a read error possible. This chain links TRBV6-9 with TRBJ1-1; D gene uncertain. The CDR3 is 14 residues long. CDR1 and CDR2 from the germline V gene are MNHGY and SVAAGI. The CDR3 spells CAGSYLTLNTEAFF. For the CDR3, the DNA is TGTGCCGGCAGTTACCTGACACTGAACACTGAAGCTTTCTTT.

Ten or more counts support this clonotype. DNA for the CDR3: TGTGCCAGCAGCTCCCCCAGCACAGATACGCAGTATTTT. Amino acid sequence: CASSSPSTDTQYF. V usage is TRBV7-3 and J usage is TRBJ2-3, with no clear D. There are 13 residues in the CDR3. The V gene's germline CDR1 is SGHTA and CDR2 FQGTGA. The V end was cut by 4 bases, the J end by 0 bases, with 5 bases between.

This clonotype was seen at least ten times. The chain is built from TRBV28 and TRBJ2-3; 12 bases are shared with TRBD2. The CDR3 consists of 18 residues. Looked up from germline, CDR1 is MDHEN and CDR2 is SYDVKM. V shed 3 bases and J 5 bases; nucleotides not matched to a gene: 12. The chain's CDR3 is CASSFPQPSGRGVDTQYF. CDR3 in DNA: TGTGCCAGCAGTTTCCCTCAACCTAGCGGGAGGGGAGTAGATACGCAGTATTTT.

This clonotype was seen many times. V is TRBV7-6 and J is TRBJ2-7, with a tentative D call TRBD1 (5 bases). The germline gives CDR1 SGHVS, CDR2 FNYEAQ. The CDR3 covers 17 residues. Trimming left V 2 bases short and J 7 bases short, with 24 bases between. CDR3 residues: CASSLWGSVGISGEQYF. The CDR3 DNA is TGTGCCAGCAGCTTATGGGGTTCGGTAGGGATCTCAGGGGAGCAGTACTTC.

There are many counts of this clonotype. This chain uses TRBV2 with TRBJ2-1; 10 positions agree with TRBD2. Trimming removed 7 bases from V and 7 bases from J; junction bases left unmatched: 10. This CDR3 spans 15 amino acids. Germline loops: CDR1 SNHLY, CDR2 FYNNEI. The CDR3 here is CASTPLAGGENEQFF. The CDR3 bases are TGTGCCAGCACCCCCTTAGCGGGAGGCGAAAATGAGCAGTTCTTC.

This clonotype was counted many times. The chain recombines TRBV6-1 with TRBJ2-7; D ambiguous. This CDR3 comprises 13 residues. The germline V gene has CDR1 MNHNS and CDR2 SASEGT. V was shortened by 3 bases and J by 4 bases, with 10 bases between the two germline ends. CDR3 in amino acids: CASSETFGYEQYF. CDR3 DNA: TGTGCCAGCAGTGAGACCTTCGGTTACGAGCAGTACTTC.

This clonotype was observed at least ten times. The chain recombines TRBV24-1 with TRBJ2-1, with a weak D call TRBD2 (6 bases). Trimming cost V 4 bases and J 8 bases, with 17 bases left between them. CDR1 and CDR2 (germline): KGHDR, SFDVKD. This CDR3 comprises 15 residues. CDR3 protein: CATSDPGGGSDEQFF. CDR3 nucleotide sequence: TGTGCCACCAGTGACCCCGGTGGGGGGTCGGATGAGCAGTTCTTC.

This clonotype was counted a few times. A read error may produce the germline difference seen at one junction end. V is TRBV20-1 and J is TRBJ2-1; TRBD2 might be the D (5 bases). CDR1 is DFQATT and CDR2 is SNEGSKA in the germline V gene (reference sequence). The CDR3 extends over 13 amino acids. In DNA form, the CDR3 reads TGCGGTGCTAGAGGCTGGTCGGGAAATGAGCAGTTCTTC. Its translation is CGARGWSGNEQFF.

This clonotype was seen a handful of times. This chain links TRBV6-5 with TRBJ2-1; 7 bases fit TRBD2. V lost 2 bases, J lost 10 bases, and 2 bases stayed unmatched. The CDR3 runs 12 residues. Germline lookup yields CDR1 MNHEY and CDR2 SVGAGI. CDR3 in DNA: TGTGCCAGCAGTTACCCGACTAGCGAGCAGTTCTTC. It yields the protein CASSYPTSEQFF.

This clonotype was recorded many times. J is TRBJ2-7 and V is TRBV5-1; TRBD2 agrees at 8 bases. Germline assignment: CDR1 SGHRS and CDR2 YFSETQ. The V and J ends lost 5 bases and 4 bases, in that order; junction bases with no gene match: 8. The CDR3 runs 14 residues. CDR3 region: CASRALGGDYEQYF. Here the CDR3 DNA reads TGCGCCAGCAGGGCCCTCGGGGGGGATTACGAGCAGTACTTC.

This sequence joins TRBV19 and TRBJ1-1; tentative D call: TRBD1 (6 bases). The CDR3 is made up of 16 amino acids. Germline assignment: CDR1 LNHDA and CDR2 SQIVND (reference sequence). Trimming pared 10 bases from V and 1 base from J, leaving 22 bases between. The CDR3 protein is CANQAGRGRGNTEAFF. CDR3 sequence (DNA): TGTGCCAATCAAGCGGGAAGGGGGAGGGGGAACACTGAAGCTTTCTTT.

In this sample, this clonotype turned up many times. This sequence joins TRBV20-1 and TRBJ2-1; TRBD2 agrees at 8 bases. The V gene's germline CDR1 is DFQATT and CDR2 SNEGSKA (reference sequence). This CDR3 comprises 10 residues. V shed 5 bases, J shed 15 bases, and the junction held 6 bases outside the gene matches. The CDR3 nucleotides are TGCAGTGCTGGGACTAGGAAACCGTTCTTC. Translation gives CSAGTRKPFF.

This clonotype was found many times. V gene TRBV6-1 combines with J gene TRBJ2-1; perhaps TRBD1 as D (6 bases). Germline V lookup: CDR1 MNHNS, CDR2 SASEGT. This CDR3 comprises 17 residues. Between the trimmed V and J ends, which lost 5 bases and 7 bases, there was a span of 24 bases. The CDR3: CASSYYFVWGPRNEQFF. The CDR3 DNA reads as TGTGCCAGCAGTTATTACTTTGTGTGGGGGCCCAGGAATGAGCAGTTCTTC.

This clonotype was seen many times. The chain recombines TRBV28 with TRBJ2-1; TRBD2 agrees at 9 bases. CDR3 size: 17 residues. Germline trimming cut 5 bases from V and 3 bases from J; bases unmatched to any gene: 11. Germline CDR1 MDHEN, CDR2 SYDVKM. The CDR3 loop is CASSIAGERSSYNEQFF. In DNA form, the CDR3 reads TGTGCCAGCAGTATAGCGGGAGAGCGGTCAAGCTACAATGAGCAGTTCTTC.

This clonotype was seen repeatedly, ten times or more. The chain employs TRBV28 and TRBJ2-1; D is undetermined. With 3 bases removed from V and 9 bases from J, the gap between germline ends came to 18 bases. The CDR3 runs 15 residues. The germline V gene has CDR1 MDHEN and CDR2 SYDVKM. The CDR3 DNA follows: TGTGCCAGCAGTTTTTGGCCGGACGGTTTCGGTGAGCAGTTCTTC. Protein: CASSFWPDGFGEQFF.

A few counts support this clonotype. The chain combines TRBV6-1 with TRBJ2-7, with a tentative D call TRBD1 (7 bases). Trimming cost V 5 bases and J 7 bases, with 18 bases left between them. This CDR3 spans 14 amino acids. The germline CDR1 and CDR2 sequences are MNHNS and SASEGT. The CDR3 spells CASSLQGPRGEQYF. The CDR3, as DNA: TGTGCCAGCAGTCTACAGGGGCCCCGGGGGGAGCAGTACTTC.

J is TRBJ2-7 and V is TRBV7-9, with D perhaps matching TRBD1 (5 bases). CDR1 and CDR2 (germline): SEHNR, FQNEAQ (reference sequence). The V end was cut by 1 base, the J end by 1 base, with 17 bases between. The CDR3 runs to 17 residues. CDR3 residues: CASSLENCVRGSYEQYF. The CDR3 nucleotides are TGTGCCAGCAGCTTAGAAAATTGCGTTAGGGGTTCCTACGAGCAGTACTTC.

There are many counts of this clonotype. The chain is built from TRBV2 and TRBJ2-1; weak D call: TRBD1 (5 bases). This CDR3 comprises 13 residues. Germline V gene lookup returns CDR1 SNHLY and CDR2 FYNNEI. Trimming shortened V by 8 bases and J by 9 bases, and 17 bases separated the two germline ends. The CDR3 spells CASGQGTVGEQFF. The CDR3 DNA sequence: TGTGCCAGCGGTCAGGGTACGGTAGGTGAGCAGTTCTTC.

This clonotype occurred many times. The chain carries TRBV14 and TRBJ2-1; 7 nucleotides match TRBD2. V dropped 2 bases and J dropped 9; count of bases not matched to a gene: 16. The CDR3 has 17 amino acids. Germline CDR1 is SGHDN and CDR2 is FVKESK. This chain's CDR3 is CASSQRAGRVGLREQFF. The CDR3 region has the DNA TGTGCCAGCAGCCAAAGAGCGGGACGGGTGGGGCTACGTGAGCAGTTCTTC. Together with reference TRBV14 and TRBJ2-1, the CDR3 gives the full variable domain: EAGVTQFPSHSVIEKGQTVTLRCDPISGHDNLYWYRRVMGKEIKFLLHFVKESKQDESGMPNNRFLAERTGGTYSTLKVQPAELEDSGVYFCASSQRAGRVGLREQFFGPGTRLTVL.